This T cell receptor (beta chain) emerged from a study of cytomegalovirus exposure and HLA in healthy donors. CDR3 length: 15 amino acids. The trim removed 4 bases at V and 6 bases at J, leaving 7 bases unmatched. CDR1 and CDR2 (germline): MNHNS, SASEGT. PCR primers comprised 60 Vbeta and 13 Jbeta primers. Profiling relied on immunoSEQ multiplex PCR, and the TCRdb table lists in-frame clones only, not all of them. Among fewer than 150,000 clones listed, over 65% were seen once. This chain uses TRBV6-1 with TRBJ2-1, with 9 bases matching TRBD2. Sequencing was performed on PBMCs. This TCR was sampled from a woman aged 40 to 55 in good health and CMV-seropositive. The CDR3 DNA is TGTGCCAGCAGTGGTAGCGGGGGTATCTTCAATGAGCAGTTCTTC. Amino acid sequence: CASSGSGGIFNEQFF.